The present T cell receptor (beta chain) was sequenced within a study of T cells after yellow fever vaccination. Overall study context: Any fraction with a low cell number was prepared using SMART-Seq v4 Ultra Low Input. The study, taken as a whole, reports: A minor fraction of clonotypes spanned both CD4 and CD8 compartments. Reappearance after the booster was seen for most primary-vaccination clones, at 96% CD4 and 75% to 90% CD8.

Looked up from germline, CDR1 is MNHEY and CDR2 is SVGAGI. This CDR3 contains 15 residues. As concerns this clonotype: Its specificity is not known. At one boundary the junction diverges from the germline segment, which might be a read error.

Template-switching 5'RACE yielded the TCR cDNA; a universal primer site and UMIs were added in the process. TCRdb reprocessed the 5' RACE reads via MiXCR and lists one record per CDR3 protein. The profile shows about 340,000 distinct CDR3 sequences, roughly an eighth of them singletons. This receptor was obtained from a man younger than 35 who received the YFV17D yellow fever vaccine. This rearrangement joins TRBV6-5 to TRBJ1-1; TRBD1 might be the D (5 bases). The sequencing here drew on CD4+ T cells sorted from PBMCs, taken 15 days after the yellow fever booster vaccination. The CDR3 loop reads CASSYSDNMGTEAFF. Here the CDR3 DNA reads TGTGCCAGCAGCTACTCGGACAACATGGGGACTGAAGCTTTCTTT.